This T cell receptor beta chain was found in a study of molecular identifiers for immune sequencing clone quantification. Previously published methods and listed TCR primers were used for the bulk TCR libraries. TCRdb used MiXCR to reprocess the PCR reads, holding one entry per CDR3 protein. The table records about 500,000 distinct CDR3 sequences, around 25% of them present only once. The sample holds a few counts of this clonotype. The V gene end was trimmed by 2 bases and the J gene end by 7 bases; junction bases not matched to a gene: 16. Germline lookup yields CDR1 ENHRY and CDR2 SYGVKD. The CDR3 is made up of 17 amino acids. A CD8+CD4-CCR7+CD45RA+ gate was used to sort naive CD8 T cells.

This clonotype was sampled from a human donor in good health. Some libraries in this study had Jurkat cell RNA spiked in. Sequenced sample: naive CD8+ T cells from blood, with Jurkat cell RNA spiked in. Subset: FACS-sorted CD8+CD4-CCR7+CD45RA+ naive T cells. The chain joins TRBV10-3 to TRBJ1-1; 7 bases line up with TRBD1. CDR3 loop: CAISEPSQGVSAFEAFF. The CDR3 region has the DNA TGTGCCATCAGTGAGCCGAGCCAGGGGGTTTCGGCCTTTGAAGCTTTCTTT.